Shown below are 29 T cell receptor beta chains from a single sample sequenced in a study of cytomegalovirus exposure and HLA in healthy donors (TCRdb year 2017). The method behind the library was the immunoSEQ multiplex PCR assay. The multiplex PCR relied on a mix of 60 forward primers for TCR Vbeta segments and 13 reverse primers for TCR Jbeta segments. Not all clones reach the TCRdb copy of this immuneACCESS table, which keeps in-frame sequences only. Checked studies attribute under half of the gap to unresolved V genes and leave the rest unexplained. The sample table holds roughly 79,000 clones. About 4.6% of the sample comes from the top ten. Specimen: PBMCs. The source is a man aged 25 to 40 in good health and CMV-seronegative.

The rearrangement joins TRBV29-1 to TRBJ2-3, with a weak D call TRBD1 (5 bases). This CDR3 is 13 amino acids long. CDR1 is SQVTM, CDR2 ANQGSEA, per germline. Trimming cost V 3 bases and J 2 bases, with 9 bases left between them. The CDR3 spells CSVEAGNTDTQYF. The DNA of the CDR3 is TGCAGCGTTGAGGCAGGGAACACAGATACGCAGTATTTT.

The gene calls are TRBV4-1 and TRBJ2-7, with D perhaps TRBD2 (7 bases). The ends were cut back, 2 bases at V and 5 bases at J, with 16 bases in the middle. The CDR3 sequence is 15 residues long. Per the germline V gene, CDR1 is MGHRA and CDR2 is YSYEKL. The CDR3 DNA reads as TGCGCCAGCAGCCAACGCGGACTAGGGGGGAACGAGCAGTACTTC. This translates into CASSQRGLGGNEQYF.

This chain uses TRBV29-1 with TRBJ2-1; D might be TRBD1 (7 bases). V dropped 7 bases and J dropped 8 bases, with 21 bases sitting between them. CDR1 and CDR2 from the germline V gene are SQVTM and ANQGSEA. CDR3 size: 14 residues. CDR3 DNA: TGCAGCGAGGCGACTAGGGACAGAGGCGATGAGCAGTTCTTC. Translation: CSEATRDRGDEQFF.

V and J are TRBV4-1 and TRBJ1-4; possibly TRBD1 for D (5 bases). The germline V gene encodes CDR1 MGHRA and CDR2 YSYEKL. The V end lost 3 bases, the J end lost 2 bases, and 13 bases lay between the germline ends. This CDR3 region has 16 residues. The CDR3 DNA sequence: TGCGCCAGCAGCCAGTACGGGGGAGGGACTAATGAAAAACTGTTTTTT. It is translated as CASSQYGGGTNEKLFF.

The genes are TRBV29-1 and TRBJ2-7, with D maybe TRBD2 (5 bases). V lost 3 bases and J lost 6, with 9 bases in between. Germline V gene lookup returns CDR1 SQVTM and CDR2 ANQGSEA. The CDR3 runs 11 residues. CDR3 loop: CSVEGAGEQYF. CDR3 DNA sequence: TGCAGCGTTGAGGGCGCGGGCGAGCAGTACTTC.

The V gene is TRBV18, the J gene TRBJ1-4; no clear D. CDR3 length equals 15 residues. Trimming removed 0 bases at V and 7 bases at J, with 12 bases between. CDR1 and CDR2 (germline): KGHSH, LQKENI. Here the CDR3 DNA reads TGTGCCAGCTCACCACCCTCATCTCGGGGTGAAAAACTGTTTTTT. It yields the protein CASSPPSSRGEKLFF.

This chain connects TRBV6-5 to TRBJ1-3, with a tentative D call TRBD1 (5 bases). In germline, CDR1 is MNHEY, CDR2 SVGAGI. The ends were cut back, 8 bases at V and 3 bases at J, with 14 bases in the middle. The CDR3 is 14 amino acids. The CDR3, as DNA: TGTGCCAGCCGTCCCCGGGGGGATGGAAACACCATATATTTT. Translated, it gives CASRPRGDGNTIYF.

This rearrangement joins TRBV11-2 to TRBJ2-7; D remains ambiguous. CDR3 length: 13 amino acids. V lost 0 bases, J lost 2 bases, and 5 bases lay in between. Germline V CDR1 and CDR2: SGHAT, FQNNGV. The CDR3 sequence is CASSLETTYEQYF. CDR3 DNA: TGTGCCAGCAGCTTAGAAACAACCTACGAGCAGTACTTC.

J is TRBJ2-7 and V is TRBV7-2; 7 bases agree with TRBD1. CDR3 length equals 14 residues. Germline values: CDR1 SGHTA, CDR2 FQGNSA. Trimming took 5 bases from V and 1 from J; bases not matched to a gene: 5. The CDR3 region has the DNA TGTGCCAGCAGCATCGGGACAGCGTCCTACGAGCAGTACTTC. Its protein is CASSIGTASYEQYF. Full variable domain (remainder filled in from reference TRBV7-2 and TRBJ2-7): GAGVSQSPSNKVTEKGKDVELRCDPISGHTALYWYRQSLGQGLEFLIYFQGNSAPDKSGLPSDRFSAERTGGSVSTLTIQRTQQEDSAVYLCASSIGTASYEQYFGPGTRLTVT.

This chain links TRBV10-3 with TRBJ2-1; perhaps TRBD2 as D (6 bases). CDR3 size: 13 residues. Germline assignment: CDR1 ENHRY and CDR2 SYGVKD. V dropped 6 bases and J dropped 5 bases, with 11 bases sitting between them. This CDR3 reads CAISLAADNEQFF. CDR3 bases: TGTGCCATCAGCTTAGCGGCTGACAATGAGCAGTTCTTC.

V is TRBV6-5 and J is TRBJ2-2; D unresolved. V lost 8 bases, J lost 1 base, and 14 bases lay in between. Germline CDR1 is MNHEY and CDR2 is SVGAGI. The CDR3 consists of 15 residues. CDR3 in DNA: TGTGCCAGCCGGGTCGCGGCCATGAACACCGGGGAGCTGTTTTTT. Translated: CASRVAAMNTGELFF.

Here the CDR3 reads CASSIGSRPLSYEQYF. DNA of the CDR3: TGTGCCAGTAGTATAGGTTCCCGTCCCCTGTCCTACGAGCAGTACTTC. The chain couples TRBV19 to TRBJ2-7; the D is unclear. This CDR3 spans 16 amino acids. Germline V gives CDR1 LNHDA, CDR2 SQIVND (reference sequence). V was shortened by 1 base and J by 1 base, with 14 bases between the two germline ends.

This chain links TRBV19 with TRBJ1-2; 7 nucleotides align to TRBD1. Germline V gene sequence: CDR1 LNHDA, CDR2 SQIVND (reference sequence). The CDR3 consists of 14 residues. Trimming at V came to 4 bases and at J to 7 bases, leaving 9 bases not matched to a gene. The CDR3: CASSKTGAHVGYTF. In DNA, the CDR3 is TGTGCCAGTAGTAAAACAGGGGCGCACGTTGGCTACACCTTC.

CDR3 in amino acids: CASRVGGSRTEAFF. The CDR3 bases are TGCGCCAGCAGGGTAGGCGGGTCGAGGACTGAAGCTTTCTTT. V gene TRBV4-1 combines with J gene TRBJ1-1, with D unclear. This CDR3 has 14 amino acids. V lost 6 bases, J lost 5 bases, and 16 bases lay in between. Looked up from germline, CDR1 is MGHRA and CDR2 is YSYEKL.

The chain is built from TRBV27 and TRBJ1-2; D is perhaps TRBD1 (5 bases). Germline V gives CDR1 MNHEY, CDR2 SMNVEV (reference sequence). Trimming shortened V by 5 bases and J by 2 bases, and 12 bases separated the two germline ends. CDR3 length equals 14 residues. The CDR3 sequence: CASSPKTVNYGYTF. The DNA for the CDR3 is TGTGCCAGCAGTCCAAAGACAGTAAACTATGGCTACACCTTC.

V and J are TRBV7-3 and TRBJ1-2, with 7 bases fitting TRBD1. V shed 2 bases, J shed 8 bases, and the junction held 5 bases outside the gene matches. This CDR3 has 13 amino acids. In germline, CDR1 is SGHTA, CDR2 FQGTGA. The CDR3 reads CASSLQGGAGYTF. The CDR3 DNA reads TGTGCCAGCAGCTTACAAGGGGGCGCCGGCTACACCTTC. Supplemented by reference TRBV7-3 and TRBJ1-2, the full variable domain reads GAGVSQTPSNKVTEKGKYVELRCDPISGHTALYWYRQSLGQGPEFLIYFQGTGAADDSGLPNDRFFAVRPEGSVSTLKIQRTERGDSAVYLCASSLQGGAGYTFGSGTRLTVV.

The genes are TRBV4-3 and TRBJ2-1, with D tentatively TRBD2 (5 bases). Germline CDR1 is LGHNA and CDR2 is YSLEER. The CDR3 runs 17 residues. V was trimmed by 1 base and J by 8 bases, leaving 21 bases between them. In DNA form, the CDR3 reads TGCGCCAGCAGCCAAGGGATCGGGGAGCAACGGTGGGATGAGCAGTTCTTC. Its translation is CASSQGIGEQRWDEQFF.

The J gene is TRBJ1-2, the V gene TRBV9; D is unclear. The CDR3 loop spans 10 amino acids. In germline, CDR1 is SGDLS, CDR2 YYNGEE. The V end lost 4 bases, the J end lost 5 bases, and 3 bases lay between the germline ends. The CDR3 nucleotides are TGTGCCAGCAGCTCGTATGGCTACACCTTC. This codes for CASSSYGYTF.

V gene TRBV28 combines with J gene TRBJ1-2; TRBD1 matches 8 bases. Trimming at V came to 3 bases and at J to 7 bases, leaving 10 bases not matched to a gene. The CDR3 is 15 amino acids. The germline CDR1 and CDR2 sequences are MDHEN and SYDVKM. CDR3 residues: CASSFRTGTGSGYTF. Here the CDR3 DNA reads TGTGCCAGCAGTTTCCGCACTGGGACAGGAAGTGGCTACACCTTC.

This chain links TRBV15 with TRBJ2-7; 7 bases match TRBD2. The V segment lost 1 base and the J segment 2 bases; nucleotides outside the gene matches: 8. This CDR3 comprises 16 residues. Germline V lookup: CDR1 LNHNV, CDR2 YYDKDF (reference sequence). Here the CDR3 reads CATSRAAGVITYEQYF. The CDR3 nucleotides read TGTGCCACCAGCAGAGCTGCGGGAGTGATAACCTACGAGCAGTACTTC.

The J gene is TRBJ1-1, the V gene TRBV10-2, with D tentatively TRBD1 (5 bases). The germline V gene has CDR1 WSHSY and CDR2 SAAADI. The CDR3 spans 13 residues. V was cut by 8 bases and J by 10 bases, with 20 bases left in between. The CDR3 loop reads CASSYNKGQVAFF. The DNA for the CDR3 is TGCGCCAGCTCCTACAATAAGGGGCAGGTAGCTTTCTTT.

This chain links TRBV5-1 with TRBJ1-4, with TRBD1 matching over 8 bases. Germline values: CDR1 SGHRS, CDR2 YFSETQ. The CDR3 is 16 residues long. V shed 0 bases, J shed 3 bases, and the junction held 4 bases outside the gene matches. The CDR3 loop is CASSLGTGYPNEKLFF. The CDR3 nucleotides are TGCGCCAGCAGCTTGGGGACAGGGTACCCTAATGAAAAACTGTTTTTT. The full variable domain, its missing parts supplied by reference TRBV5-1 and TRBJ1-4, is KAGVTQTPRYLIKTRGQQVTLSCSPISGHRSVSWYQQTPGQGLQFLFEYFSETQRNKGNFPGRFSGRQFSNSRSEMNVSTLELGDSALYLCASSLGTGYPNEKLFFGSGTQLSVL.

The chain is built from TRBV30 and TRBJ2-1; 15 positions match TRBD2. The germline V gene has CDR1 GTSNPN and CDR2 SVGIG (reference sequence). The length of the CDR3 is 18 residues. J gave up 5 bases and V 6 bases, and 14 bases lay outside the gene matches. The CDR3 nucleotides read TGTGCCTGCCTTAGCCGGACTAGCGGGAGGGGCCCCGACAATGAGCAGTTCTTC. Translated: CACLSRTSGRGPDNEQFF.

The rearrangement joins TRBV5-4 to TRBJ2-4, with unresolved D. The CDR3 consists of 14 residues. V gave up 4 bases and J gave up 2 bases, with 10 bases separating them. Per the germline V gene, CDR1 is SGHNT and CDR2 is YYREEE (reference sequence). DNA for the CDR3: TGTGCCAGCAGCCTGGTAGAAACCAAAAACATTCAGTACTTC. This encodes CASSLVETKNIQYF.

The chain links TRBV11-2 to TRBJ2-3, with 7 positions matching TRBD1. Per the germline V gene, CDR1 is SGHAT and CDR2 is FQNNGV. This CDR3 contains 15 residues. Germline trimming cut 5 bases from V and 2 bases from J; bases unmatched to any gene: 7. The CDR3 nucleotides are TGTGCCAGCAGCCCTCGACAGGGTAACACAGATACGCAGTATTTT. As protein: CASSPRQGNTDTQYF.

The chain links TRBV7-2 to TRBJ1-2; D unclear. The CDR3 has 12 amino acids. The V gene lost 2 bases and the J gene lost 2 bases, with 3 bases spanning the gap. Germline values: CDR1 SGHTA, CDR2 FQGNSA. The CDR3: CASSLLNYGYTF. The CDR3, as DNA: TGTGCCAGCAGCTTACTCAACTATGGCTACACCTTC. Using reference TRBV7-2 and TRBJ1-2 for the parts outside the CDR3, the full variable domain is GAGVSQSPSNKVTEKGKDVELRCDPISGHTALYWYRQSLGQGLEFLIYFQGNSAPDKSGLPSDRFSAERTGGSVSTLTIQRTQQEDSAVYLCASSLLNYGYTFGSGTRLTVV.

The J gene is TRBJ1-5, the V gene TRBV19; 9 bases are shared with TRBD1. The CDR3 extends over 17 amino acids. J was trimmed by 2 bases and V by 4 bases; bases with no gene match: 9. CDR1 LNHDA and CDR2 SQIVND come from the germline V gene (reference sequence). Here the CDR3 reads CASSNDRGNLRNQPQHF. CDR3 sequence (DNA): TGTGCCAGTAGTAATGACAGGGGGAATCTGCGCAATCAGCCCCAGCATTTT.

The chain has TRBV7-8 and TRBJ1-2, with 7 bases that match TRBD1. This CDR3 is 14 amino acids long. With V trimmed by 2 bases and J by 8 bases, 8 bases remained unmatched. CDR1 and CDR2 from the germline V gene are SGHVS and FQNEAQ. The CDR3 sequence: CASSLREGAQGYTF. CDR3 DNA sequence: TGTGCCAGCAGCTTAAGAGAGGGGGCGCAGGGCTACACCTTC.

This chain joins TRBV19 and TRBJ2-7; 7 bases match TRBD1. Germline V CDR1 and CDR2: LNHDA, SQIVND (reference sequence). This CDR3 comprises 13 residues. After removal of 5 bases from V and 5 bases from J, the junction contained 6 bases not matched to a gene. The CDR3 nucleotides read TGTGCCAGTAGTGTAGGACAGGCCCACGAGCAGTACTTC. Protein sequence: CASSVGQAHEQYF.